The sequence of this T cell receptor beta chain was determined in a study of shared clonotypes between healthy human individuals. The CDR3 has 13 amino acids. The V end lost 3 bases, the J end lost 4 bases, and 12 bases lay between the germline ends. Germline V gives CDR1 SQVTM, CDR2 ANQGSEA. The run depth of the assay was deep. Sequencing was performed with immunoSEQ multiplex PCR; in TCRdb, only in-frame clones are kept and a portion is missing. The table has approximately 2,300,000 clones, around 92% seen once. The sequenced sample was naive CD4+ T cells from PBMCs. The subset here: CD45RA+ positively selected. The receptor was derived from a man aged 18-30 years in good health. Some clones in this sample may be carry-over from other donors' samples. The V and J genes are TRBV29-1 and TRBJ2-5; tentatively, D is TRBD2 (6 bases). The CDR3, as DNA: TGCAGCGTTGACGGGGGAGCCGGAGAGACCCAGTACTTC. Its protein product is CSVDGGAGETQYF.